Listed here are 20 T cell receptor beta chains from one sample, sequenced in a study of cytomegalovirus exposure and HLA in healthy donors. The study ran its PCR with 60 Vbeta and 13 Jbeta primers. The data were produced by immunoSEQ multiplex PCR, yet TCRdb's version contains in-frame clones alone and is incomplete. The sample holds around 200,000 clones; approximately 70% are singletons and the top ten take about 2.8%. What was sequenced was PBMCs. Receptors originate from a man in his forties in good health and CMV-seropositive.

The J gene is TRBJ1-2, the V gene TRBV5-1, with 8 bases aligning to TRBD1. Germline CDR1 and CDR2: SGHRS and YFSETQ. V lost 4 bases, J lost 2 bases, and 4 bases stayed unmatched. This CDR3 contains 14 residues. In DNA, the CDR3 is TGCGCCAGCAGCCTGGACAGGGTCAACTATGGCTACACCTTC. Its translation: CASSLDRVNYGYTF.

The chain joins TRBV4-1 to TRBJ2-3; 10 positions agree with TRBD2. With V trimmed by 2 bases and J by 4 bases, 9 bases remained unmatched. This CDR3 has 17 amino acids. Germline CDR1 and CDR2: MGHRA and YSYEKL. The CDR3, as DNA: TGCGCCAGCAGCCAAAACCTAGCGGGGGTTCTCGCAGATACGCAGTATTTT. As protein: CASSQNLAGVLADTQYF.

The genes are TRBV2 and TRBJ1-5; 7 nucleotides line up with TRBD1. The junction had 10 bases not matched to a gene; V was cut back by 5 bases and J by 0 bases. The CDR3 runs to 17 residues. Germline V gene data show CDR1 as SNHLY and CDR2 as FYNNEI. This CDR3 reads CASSFSGRGYSNQPQHF. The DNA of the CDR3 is TGTGCCAGCAGTTTCTCCGGCAGGGGGTATAGCAATCAGCCCCAGCATTTT. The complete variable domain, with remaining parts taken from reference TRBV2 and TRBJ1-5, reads EPEVTQTPSHQVTQMGQEVILRCVPISNHLYFYWYRQILGQKVEFLVSFYNNEISEKSEIFDDQFSVERPDGSNFTLKIRSTKLEDSAMYFCASSFSGRGYSNQPQHFGDGTRLSIL.

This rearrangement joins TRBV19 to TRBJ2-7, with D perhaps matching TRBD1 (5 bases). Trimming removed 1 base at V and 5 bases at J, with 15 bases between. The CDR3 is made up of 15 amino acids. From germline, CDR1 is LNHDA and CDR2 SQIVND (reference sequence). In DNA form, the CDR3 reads TGTGCCAGTAGTATAGGTTTTCAGGGTAGGGACGAGCAGTACTTC. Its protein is CASSIGFQGRDEQYF.

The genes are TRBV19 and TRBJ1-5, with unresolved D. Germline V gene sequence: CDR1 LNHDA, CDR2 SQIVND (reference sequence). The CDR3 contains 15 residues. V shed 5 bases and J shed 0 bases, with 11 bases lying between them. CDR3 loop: CASSPRLHSNQPQHF. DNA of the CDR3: TGTGCCAGTAGTCCCCGACTACATAGCAATCAGCCCCAGCATTTT.

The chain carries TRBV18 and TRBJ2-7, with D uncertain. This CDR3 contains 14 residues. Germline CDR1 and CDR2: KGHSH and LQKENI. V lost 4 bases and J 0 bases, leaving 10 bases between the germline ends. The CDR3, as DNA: TGTGCCAGCTCACTACTCCCAAGCTCCTACGAGCAGTACTTC. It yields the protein CASSLLPSSYEQYF.

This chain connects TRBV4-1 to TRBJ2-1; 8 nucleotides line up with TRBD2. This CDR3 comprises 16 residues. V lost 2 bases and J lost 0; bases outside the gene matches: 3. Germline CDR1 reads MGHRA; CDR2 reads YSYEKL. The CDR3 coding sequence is TGCGCCAGCAGCCAACGCCTAGCGGGCTCCTACAATGAGCAGTTCTTC. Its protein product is CASSQRLAGSYNEQFF.

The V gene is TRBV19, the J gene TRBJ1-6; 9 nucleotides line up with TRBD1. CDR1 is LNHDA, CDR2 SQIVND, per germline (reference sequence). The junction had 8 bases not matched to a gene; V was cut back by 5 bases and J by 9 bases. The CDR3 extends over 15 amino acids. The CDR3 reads CASSEPGQGVSPLHF. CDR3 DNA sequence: TGTGCCAGTAGTGAACCGGGACAGGGCGTTTCACCCCTCCACTTT.

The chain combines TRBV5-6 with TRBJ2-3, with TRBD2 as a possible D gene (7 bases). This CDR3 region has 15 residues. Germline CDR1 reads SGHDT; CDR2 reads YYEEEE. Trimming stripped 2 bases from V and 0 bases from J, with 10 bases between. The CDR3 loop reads CASSFWGGSTDTQYF. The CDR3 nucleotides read TGTGCCAGCAGCTTTTGGGGGGGCAGCACAGATACGCAGTATTTT. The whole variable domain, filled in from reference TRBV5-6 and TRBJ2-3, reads DAGVTQSPTHLIKTRGQQVTLRCSPKSGHDTVSWYQQALGQGPQFIFQYYEEEERQRGNFPDRFSGHQFPNYSSELNVNALLLGDSALYLCASSFWGGSTDTQYFGPGTRLTVL.

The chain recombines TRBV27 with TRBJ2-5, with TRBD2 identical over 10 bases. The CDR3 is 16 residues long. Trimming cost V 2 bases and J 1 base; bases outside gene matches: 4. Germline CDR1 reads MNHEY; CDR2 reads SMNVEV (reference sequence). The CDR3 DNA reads TGTGCCAGCAGTTTAACGTCTAGCGGGGGCCAAGAGACCCAGTACTTC. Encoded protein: CASSLTSSGGQETQYF.

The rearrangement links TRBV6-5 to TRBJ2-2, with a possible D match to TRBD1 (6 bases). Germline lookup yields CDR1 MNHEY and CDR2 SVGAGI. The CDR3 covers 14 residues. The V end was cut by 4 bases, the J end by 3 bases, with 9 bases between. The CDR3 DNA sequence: TGTGCCAGCAGTTCAGGGGCCGACACCGGGGAGCTGTTTTTT. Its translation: CASSSGADTGELFF.

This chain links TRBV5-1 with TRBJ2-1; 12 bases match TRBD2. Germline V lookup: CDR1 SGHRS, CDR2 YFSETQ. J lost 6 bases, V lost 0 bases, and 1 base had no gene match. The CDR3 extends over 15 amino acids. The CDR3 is CASSLALAGGNEQFF. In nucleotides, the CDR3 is TGCGCCAGCAGCTTGGCACTAGCGGGGGGCAATGAGCAGTTCTTC.

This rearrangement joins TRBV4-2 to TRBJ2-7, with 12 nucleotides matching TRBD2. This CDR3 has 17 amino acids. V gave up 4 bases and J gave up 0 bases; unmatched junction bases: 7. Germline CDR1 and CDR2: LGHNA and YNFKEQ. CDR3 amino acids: CASSPLTSGGLSYEQYF. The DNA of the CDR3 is TGTGCCAGCAGCCCACTCACTAGCGGGGGGCTCTCCTACGAGCAGTACTTC.

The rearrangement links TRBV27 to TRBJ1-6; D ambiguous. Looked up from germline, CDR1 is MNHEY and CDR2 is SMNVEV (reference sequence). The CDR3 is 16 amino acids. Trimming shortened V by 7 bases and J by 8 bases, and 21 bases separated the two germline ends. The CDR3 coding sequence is TGTGCCAGCACTCGATCTGCCCTGGGAGCCGATTCACCCCTCCACTTT. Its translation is CASTRSALGADSPLHF.

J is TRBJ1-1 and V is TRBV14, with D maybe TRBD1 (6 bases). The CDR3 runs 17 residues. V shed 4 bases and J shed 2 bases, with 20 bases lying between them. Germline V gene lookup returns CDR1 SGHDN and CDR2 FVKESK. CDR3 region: CASSPRLVHRVNTEAFF. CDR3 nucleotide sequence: TGTGCCAGCAGCCCGCGGTTGGTACACAGGGTTAACACTGAAGCTTTCTTT.

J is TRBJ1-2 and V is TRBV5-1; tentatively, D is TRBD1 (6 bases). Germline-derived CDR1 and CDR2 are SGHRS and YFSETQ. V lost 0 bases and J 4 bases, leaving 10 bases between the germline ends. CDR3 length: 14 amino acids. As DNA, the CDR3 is TGCGCCAGCAGCTTGGAGGGGGAACCCTATGGCTACACCTTC. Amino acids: CASSLEGEPYGYTF.

The CDR3 coding sequence is TGCGCCAGCACCTTTTATGGACAGAGTACTGAAGCTTTCTTT. It yields the protein CASTFYGQSTEAFF. The chain recombines TRBV5-1 with TRBJ1-1; weak D call: TRBD1 (6 bases). Trimming stripped 6 bases from V and 5 bases from J, with 17 bases between. Germline V gives CDR1 SGHRS, CDR2 YFSETQ. This CDR3 has 14 residues.

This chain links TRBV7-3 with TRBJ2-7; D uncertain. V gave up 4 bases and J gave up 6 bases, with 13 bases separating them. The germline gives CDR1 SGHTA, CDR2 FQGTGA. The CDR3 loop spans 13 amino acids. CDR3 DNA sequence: TGTGCCAGCAGCTCGTCGACCCGAGGCGAGCAGTACTTC. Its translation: CASSSSTRGEQYF.

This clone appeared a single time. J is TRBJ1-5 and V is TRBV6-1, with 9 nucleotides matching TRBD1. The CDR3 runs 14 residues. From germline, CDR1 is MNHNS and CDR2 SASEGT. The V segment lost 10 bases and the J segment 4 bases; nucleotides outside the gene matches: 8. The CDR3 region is CATSGTGQNQPQHF. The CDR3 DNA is TGTGCCACCTCCGGGACAGGGCAGAATCAGCCCCAGCATTTT.

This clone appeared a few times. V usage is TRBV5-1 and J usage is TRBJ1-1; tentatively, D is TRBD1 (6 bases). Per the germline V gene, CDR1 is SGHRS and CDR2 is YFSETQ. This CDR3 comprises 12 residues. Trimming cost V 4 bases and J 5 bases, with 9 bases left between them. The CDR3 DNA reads TGCGCCAGCAGCCGTCAGGGGACTGAAGCTTTCTTT. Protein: CASSRQGTEAFF. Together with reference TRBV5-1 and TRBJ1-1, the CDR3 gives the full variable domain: KAGVTQTPRYLIKTRGQQVTLSCSPISGHRSVSWYQQTPGQGLQFLFEYFSETQRNKGNFPGRFSGRQFSNSRSEMNVSTLELGDSALYLCASSRQGTEAFFGQGTRLTVV.